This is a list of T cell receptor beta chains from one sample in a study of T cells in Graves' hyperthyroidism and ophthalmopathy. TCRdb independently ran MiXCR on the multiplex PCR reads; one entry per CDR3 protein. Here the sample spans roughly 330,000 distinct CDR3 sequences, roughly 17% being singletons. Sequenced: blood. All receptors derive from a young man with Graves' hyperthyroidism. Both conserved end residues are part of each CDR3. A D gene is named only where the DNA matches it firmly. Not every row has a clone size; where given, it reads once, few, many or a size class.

DNA: TGTGCCAGCGGCCGCGCAGGCGCTCGATCCTACGAGCAGTACTTC
CDR3: CASGRAGARSYEQYF
V: TRBV7-9
D: .
size: few
J: TRBJ2-7

DNA: TGCAGTGCTAGGGAAGACAGGGTAGCTTTCTTT
CDR3: CSAREDRVAFF
V: TRBV20-1
D: TRBD1
size: once
J: TRBJ1-1

DNA: TGTGCCAGCAGCTTAGATGCGTTCGGGAACACTGAAGCTTTCTTT
CDR3: CASSLDAFGNTEAFF
V: TRBV11-2
D: .
size: many
J: TRBJ1-1

DNA: TGTGCCAGCAGCTTGGGGGGGACAGGGCAAGAGACCCAGTACTTC
CDR3: CASSLGGTGQETQYF
V: TRBV5-4
D: TRBD1
size: .
J: TRBJ2-5

DNA: TGTGCCAGCAGCTTAAGTAGCGAGGAGCTGTTTTTT
CDR3: CASSLSSEELFF
V: TRBV7-6
D: .
size: .
J: TRBJ2-2

DNA: TGTGCCTGGAGTAGCAGGCAGGACTCACCCCTCCACTTT
CDR3: CAWSSRQDSPLHF
V: TRBV30
D: .
size: many
J: TRBJ1-6

DNA: TGTGCCACCAGTTCCGGGGGGGACACTGAAGCTTTCTTT
CDR3: CATSSGGDTEAFF
V: TRBV24-1
D: .
size: many
J: TRBJ1-1

DNA: TGTGCCACCAGCAGAGATCGAGCGGGAGTTTTAGAGACCCAGTACTTC
CDR3: CATSRDRAGVLETQYF
V: TRBV15
D: TRBD2
size: .
J: TRBJ2-5

DNA: TGTGCCAGTAGTCCCCATAGACTAGCGGACGCAGGAGATACGCAGTATTTT
CDR3: CASSPHRLADAGDTQYF
V: TRBV19
D: TRBD2
size: .
J: TRBJ2-3

DNA: TGTGCCAGCAGCCAAGACGGCGAGGTTCTCGAGCAGTACTTC
CDR3: CASSQDGEVLEQYF
V: TRBV3-1
D: .
size: many
J: TRBJ2-7

DNA: TGTGCCAGCAGACTATTGGGGACTAGCGCAAAAGATACGCAGTATTTT
CDR3: CASRLLGTSAKDTQYF
V: TRBV27
D: TRBD2
size: many
J: TRBJ2-3

DNA: TGTGCCAGCTCGGGATCCGGGACAGGATATCAGCCCCAGCATTTT
CDR3: CASSGSGTGYQPQHF
V: TRBV18
D: TRBD1
size: many
J: TRBJ1-5

DNA: TGTGCCAGCAGTGGACGGGGGTTCGACAAAAACATTCAGTACTTC
CDR3: CASSGRGFDKNIQYF
V: TRBV2
D: .
size: many
J: TRBJ2-4

DNA: TGTGCCAGTAGTATCCGACTAGCGGGAGGCGCTTCCTACGAGCAGTACTTC
CDR3: CASSIRLAGGASYEQYF
V: TRBV19
D: TRBD2
size: few
J: TRBJ2-7

DNA: TGCGCCAGCAGTCGGCAAGGGGCAACTAGAGGCCCCGAGCAGTACTTC
CDR3: CASSRQGATRGPEQYF
V: TRBV10-2
D: .
size: .
J: TRBJ2-7

DNA: TGCAGTGCTAGCCCCGGGAGCTGGGGCTACACCTTC
CDR3: CSASPGSWGYTF
V: TRBV20-1
D: .
size: few
J: TRBJ1-2